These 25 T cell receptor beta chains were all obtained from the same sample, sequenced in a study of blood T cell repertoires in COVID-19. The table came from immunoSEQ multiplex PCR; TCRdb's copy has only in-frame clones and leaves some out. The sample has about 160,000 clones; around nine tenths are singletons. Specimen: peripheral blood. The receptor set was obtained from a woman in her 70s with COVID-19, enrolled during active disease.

The CDR3 here is CASSSRGAGNTIYF. The CDR3 DNA is TGTGCCAGCAGCTCCAGGGGGGCTGGAAACACCATATATTTT. The V call is TRBV5-5, the J call TRBJ1-3, with 7 nucleotides matching TRBD1. The CDR3 extends over 14 amino acids. Per germline, CDR1 SGHKS and CDR2 YYEKEE (reference sequence). V shed 3 bases, J shed 2 bases, and the junction held 2 bases outside the gene matches.

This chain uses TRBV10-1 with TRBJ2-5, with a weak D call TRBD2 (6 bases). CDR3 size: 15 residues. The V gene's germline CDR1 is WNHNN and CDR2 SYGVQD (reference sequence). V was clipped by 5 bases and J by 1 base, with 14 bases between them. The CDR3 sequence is CASSIGGESQETQYF. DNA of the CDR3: TGCGCCAGCAGTATCGGCGGGGAAAGCCAAGAGACCCAGTACTTC.

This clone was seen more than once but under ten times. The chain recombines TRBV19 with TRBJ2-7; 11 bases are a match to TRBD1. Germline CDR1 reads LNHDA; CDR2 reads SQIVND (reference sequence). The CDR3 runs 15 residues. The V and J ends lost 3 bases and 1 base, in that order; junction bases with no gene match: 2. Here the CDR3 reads CASSIGQGASYEQYF. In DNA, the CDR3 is TGTGCCAGTAGTATCGGACAGGGGGCTTCCTACGAGCAGTACTTC.

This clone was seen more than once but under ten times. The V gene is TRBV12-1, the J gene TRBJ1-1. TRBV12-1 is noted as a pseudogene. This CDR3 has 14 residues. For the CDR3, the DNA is TGTGCCAGCAGCCCAATCCGGGGGGGGACTGAAGCTTTCTTT. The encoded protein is CASSPIRGGTEAFF.

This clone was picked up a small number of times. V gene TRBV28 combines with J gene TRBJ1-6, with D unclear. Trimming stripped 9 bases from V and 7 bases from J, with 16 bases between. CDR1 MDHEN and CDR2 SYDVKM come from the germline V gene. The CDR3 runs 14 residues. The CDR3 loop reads CASLEDGKNSPLHF. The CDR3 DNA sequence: TGTGCCAGTCTGGAGGACGGGAAAAATTCACCCCTCCACTTT. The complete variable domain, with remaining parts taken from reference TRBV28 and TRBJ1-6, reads DVKVTQSSRYLVKRTGEKVFLECVQDMDHENMFWYRQDPGLGLRLIYFSYDVKMKEKGDIPEGYSVSREKKERFSLILESASTNQTSMYLCASLEDGKNSPLHFGNGTRLTVT.

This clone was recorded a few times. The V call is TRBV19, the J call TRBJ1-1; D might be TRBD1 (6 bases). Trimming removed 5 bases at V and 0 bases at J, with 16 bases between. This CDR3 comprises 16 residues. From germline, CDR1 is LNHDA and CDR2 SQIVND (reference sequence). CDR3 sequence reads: CASSHDVRDMNTEAFF. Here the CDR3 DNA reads TGTGCCAGTAGTCACGACGTCCGGGACATGAACACTGAAGCTTTCTTT.

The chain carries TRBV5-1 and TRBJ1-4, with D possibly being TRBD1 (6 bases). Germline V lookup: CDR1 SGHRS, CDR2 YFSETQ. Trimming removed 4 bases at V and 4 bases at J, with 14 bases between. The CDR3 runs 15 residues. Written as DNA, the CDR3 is TGCGCCAGCAGCGGTCTGGACAGCAATAATGAAAAACTGTTTTTT. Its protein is CASSGLDSNNEKLFF.

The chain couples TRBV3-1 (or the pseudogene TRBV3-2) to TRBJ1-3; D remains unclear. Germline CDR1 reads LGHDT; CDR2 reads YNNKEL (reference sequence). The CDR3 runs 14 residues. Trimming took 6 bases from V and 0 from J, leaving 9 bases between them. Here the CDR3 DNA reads TGTGCCAGCAGGCCCGACATCTCTGGAAACACCATATATTTT. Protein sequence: CASRPDISGNTIYF.

The CDR3 spells CASSLTGGTEAFF. CDR3 nucleotides: TGTGCCAGCAGCTTAACAGGTGGGACTGAAGCTTTCTTT. The chain joins TRBV11-3 to TRBJ1-1; a possible D gene is TRBD1 (5 bases). This CDR3 contains 13 residues. V shed 2 bases and J shed 5 bases, with 9 bases lying between them. Germline assignment: CDR1 SGHNT and CDR2 YENEEA.

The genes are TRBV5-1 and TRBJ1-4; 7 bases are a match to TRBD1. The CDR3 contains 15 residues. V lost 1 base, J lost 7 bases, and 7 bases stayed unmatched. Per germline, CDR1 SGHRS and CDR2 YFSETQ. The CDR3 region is CASSLNTGEVEKLFF. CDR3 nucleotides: TGCGCCAGCAGCTTGAATACAGGGGAGGTTGAAAAACTGTTTTTT.

The CDR3 sequence is CASSSPPNRVKVTQYF. Written as DNA, the CDR3 is TGTGCCAGCAGTTCCCCGCCTAACAGGGTTAAAGTGACCCAGTACTTC. The chain carries TRBV6-5 and TRBJ2-5, with a weak D call TRBD1 (6 bases). This CDR3 comprises 16 residues. Trimming stripped 4 bases from V and 7 bases from J, with 22 bases between. The germline V gene has CDR1 MNHEY and CDR2 SVGAGI.

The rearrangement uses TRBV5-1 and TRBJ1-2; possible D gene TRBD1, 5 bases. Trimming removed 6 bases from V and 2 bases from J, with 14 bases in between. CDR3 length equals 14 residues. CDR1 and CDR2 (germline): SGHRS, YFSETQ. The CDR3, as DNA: TGCGCCAGCACGGAGGGTGAGGGGAACTATGGCTACACCTTC. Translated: CASTEGEGNYGYTF.

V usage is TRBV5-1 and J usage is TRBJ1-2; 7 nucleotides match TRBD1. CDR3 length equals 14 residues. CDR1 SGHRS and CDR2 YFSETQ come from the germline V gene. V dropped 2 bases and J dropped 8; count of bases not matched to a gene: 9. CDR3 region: CASSLPGQPEGYTF. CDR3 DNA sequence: TGCGCCAGCAGCTTACCGGGACAGCCAGAGGGCTACACCTTC.

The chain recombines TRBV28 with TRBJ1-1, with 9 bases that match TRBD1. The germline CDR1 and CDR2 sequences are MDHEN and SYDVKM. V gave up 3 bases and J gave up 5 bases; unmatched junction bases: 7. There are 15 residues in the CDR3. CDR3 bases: TGTGCCAGCAGTTTTGGTCGACAGGGGGGTACTGAAGCTTTCTTT. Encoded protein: CASSFGRQGGTEAFF.

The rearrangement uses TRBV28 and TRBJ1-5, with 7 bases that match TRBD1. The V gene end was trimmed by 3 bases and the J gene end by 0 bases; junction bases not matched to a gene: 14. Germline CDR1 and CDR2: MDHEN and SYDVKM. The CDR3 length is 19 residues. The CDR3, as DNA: TGTGCCAGCAGTTTGGGGGACAGATTTATTCCTTATAGCAATCAGCCCCAGCATTTT. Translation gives CASSLGDRFIPYSNQPQHF.

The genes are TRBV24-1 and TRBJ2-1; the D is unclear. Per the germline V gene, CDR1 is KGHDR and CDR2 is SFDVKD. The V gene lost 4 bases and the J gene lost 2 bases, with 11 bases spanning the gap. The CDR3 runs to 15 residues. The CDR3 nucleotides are TGTGCCACCAGTGACTCGACTGTAACCTACAATGAGCAGTTCTTC. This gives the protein CATSDSTVTYNEQFF.

The DNA for the CDR3 is TGTGCCAGCAGCGGCAAGACAGGGGTTGCGACTGAAGCTTTCTTT. Its protein is CASSGKTGVATEAFF. This sequence joins TRBV9 and TRBJ1-1; 8 bases line up with TRBD1. Germline V lookup: CDR1 SGDLS, CDR2 YYNGEE. CDR3 length: 15 residues. V lost 3 bases and J lost 5; bases outside the gene matches: 9.

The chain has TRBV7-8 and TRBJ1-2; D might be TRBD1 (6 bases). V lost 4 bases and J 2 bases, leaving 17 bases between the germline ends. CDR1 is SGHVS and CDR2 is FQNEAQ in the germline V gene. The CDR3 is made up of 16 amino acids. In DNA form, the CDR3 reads TGTGCCAGCAGCTCCAGACTGGGGGCACTCAACTATGGCTACACCTTC. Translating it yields CASSSRLGALNYGYTF. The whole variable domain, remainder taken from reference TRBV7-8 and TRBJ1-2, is GAGVSQSPRYKVAKRGQDVALRCDPISGHVSLFWYQQALGQGPEFLTYFQNEAQLDKSGLPSDRFFAERPEGSVSTLKIQRTQQEDSAVYLCASSSRLGALNYGYTFGSGTRLTVV.

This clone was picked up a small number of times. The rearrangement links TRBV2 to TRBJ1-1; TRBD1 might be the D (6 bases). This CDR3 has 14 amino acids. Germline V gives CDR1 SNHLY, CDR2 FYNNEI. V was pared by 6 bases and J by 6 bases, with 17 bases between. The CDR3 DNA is TGTGCCAGCAGGGACCTGACAGGACCAGCTGAAGCTTTCTTT. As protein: CASRDLTGPAEAFF.

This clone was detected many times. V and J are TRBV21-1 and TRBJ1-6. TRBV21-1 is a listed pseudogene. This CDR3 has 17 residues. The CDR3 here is CASSPRGGLQGYSPLHF. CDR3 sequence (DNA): TGTGCCAGCAGCCCTCGGGGGGGACTCCAAGGGTACTCACCCCTCCACTTT.

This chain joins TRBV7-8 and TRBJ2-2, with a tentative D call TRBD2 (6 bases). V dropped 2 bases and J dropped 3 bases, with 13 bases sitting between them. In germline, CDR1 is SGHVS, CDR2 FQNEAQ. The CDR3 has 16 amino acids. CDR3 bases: TGTGCCAGCAGCTTACGGCCGACTAGGGACACCGGGGAGCTGTTTTTT. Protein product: CASSLRPTRDTGELFF.

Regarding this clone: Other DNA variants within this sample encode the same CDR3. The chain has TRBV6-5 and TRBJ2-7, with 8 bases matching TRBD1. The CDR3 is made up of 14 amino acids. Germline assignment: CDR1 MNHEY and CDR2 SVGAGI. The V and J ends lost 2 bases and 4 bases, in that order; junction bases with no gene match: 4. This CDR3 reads CASSYRDRRYEQYF. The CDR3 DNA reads TGTGCCAGCAGTTACAGGGACAGGAGGTACGAGCAGTACTTC.

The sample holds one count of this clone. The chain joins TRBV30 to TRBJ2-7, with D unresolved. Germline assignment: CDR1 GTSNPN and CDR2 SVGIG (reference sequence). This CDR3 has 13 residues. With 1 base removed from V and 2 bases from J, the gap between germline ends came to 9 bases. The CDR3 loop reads CAWSGGPTYEQYF. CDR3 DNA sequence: TGTGCCTGGAGTGGTGGTCCTACCTACGAGCAGTACTTC.

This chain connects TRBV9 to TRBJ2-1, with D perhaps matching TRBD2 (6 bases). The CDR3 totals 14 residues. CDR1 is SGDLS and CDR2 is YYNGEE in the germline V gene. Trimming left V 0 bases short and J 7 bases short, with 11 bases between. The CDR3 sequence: CASSVGPRGNEQFF. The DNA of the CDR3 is TGTGCCAGCAGCGTAGGACCACGGGGGAATGAGCAGTTCTTC.

The CDR3 region has the DNA TGTGCCAGCAGAGGACAGGGAAGCACTGAAGCTTTCTTT. Residues: CASRGQGSTEAFF. This chain links TRBV2 with TRBJ1-1, with TRBD1 matching 8 bases. This CDR3 has 13 amino acids. Germline V CDR1 and CDR2: SNHLY, FYNNEI. With 6 bases clipped from V and 4 bases from J, the junction kept 4 bases outside the gene matches.